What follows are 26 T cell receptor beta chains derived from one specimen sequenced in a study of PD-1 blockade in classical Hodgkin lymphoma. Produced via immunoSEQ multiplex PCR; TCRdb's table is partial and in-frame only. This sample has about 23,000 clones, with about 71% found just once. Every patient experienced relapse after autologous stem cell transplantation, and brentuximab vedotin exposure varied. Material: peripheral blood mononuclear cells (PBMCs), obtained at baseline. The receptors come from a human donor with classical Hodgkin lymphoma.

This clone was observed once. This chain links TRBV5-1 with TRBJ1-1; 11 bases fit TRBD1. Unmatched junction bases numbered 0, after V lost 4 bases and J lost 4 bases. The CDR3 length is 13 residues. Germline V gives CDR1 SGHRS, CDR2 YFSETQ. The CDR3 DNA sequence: TGCGCCAGCAGCGGGACAGGGGGCACTGAAGCTTTCTTT. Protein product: CASSGTGGTEAFF. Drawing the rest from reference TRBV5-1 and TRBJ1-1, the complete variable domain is KAGVTQTPRYLIKTRGQQVTLSCSPISGHRSVSWYQQTPGQGLQFLFEYFSETQRNKGNFPGRFSGRQFSNSRSEMNVSTLELGDSALYLCASSGTGGTEAFFGQGTRLTVV.

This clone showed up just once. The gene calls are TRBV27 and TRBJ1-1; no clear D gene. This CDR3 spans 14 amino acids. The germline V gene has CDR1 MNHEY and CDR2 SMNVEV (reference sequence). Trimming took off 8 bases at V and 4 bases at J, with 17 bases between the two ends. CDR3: CASLYSLGSTEAFF. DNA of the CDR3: TGTGCCAGCTTATACTCCTTGGGAAGCACTGAAGCTTTCTTT.

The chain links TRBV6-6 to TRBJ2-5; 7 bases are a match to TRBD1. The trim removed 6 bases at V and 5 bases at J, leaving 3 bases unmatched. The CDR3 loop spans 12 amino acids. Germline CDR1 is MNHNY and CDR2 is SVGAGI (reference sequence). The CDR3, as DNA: TGTGCCAGCAGGGGACAGTGGGAGACCCAGTACTTC. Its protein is CASRGQWETQYF.

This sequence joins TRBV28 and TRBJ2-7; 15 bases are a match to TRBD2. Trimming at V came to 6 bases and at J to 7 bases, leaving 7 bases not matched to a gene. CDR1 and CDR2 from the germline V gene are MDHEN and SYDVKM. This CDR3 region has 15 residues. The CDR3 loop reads CASRGLAGGPGEQYF. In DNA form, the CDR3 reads TGTGCCAGCAGAGGACTAGCGGGAGGGCCGGGGGAGCAGTACTTC.

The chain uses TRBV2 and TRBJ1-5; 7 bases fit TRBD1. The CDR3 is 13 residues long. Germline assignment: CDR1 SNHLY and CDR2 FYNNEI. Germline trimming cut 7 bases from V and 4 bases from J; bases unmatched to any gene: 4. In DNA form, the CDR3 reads TGTGCCAGCAATGGACAGGATAATCAGCCCCAGCATTTT. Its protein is CASNGQDNQPQHF.

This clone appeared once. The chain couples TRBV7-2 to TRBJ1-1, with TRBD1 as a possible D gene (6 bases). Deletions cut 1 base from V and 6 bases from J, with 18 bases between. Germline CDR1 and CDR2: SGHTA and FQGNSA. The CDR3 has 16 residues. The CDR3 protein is CASSLGPSAGQSEAFF. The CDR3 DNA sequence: TGTGCCAGCAGCTTAGGCCCGTCTGCAGGACAGTCTGAAGCTTTCTTT.

CDR3 coding DNA: TGCGCCAGCAGCCAAGATTTCCTAGCGGGGCAAGAGACCCAGTACTTC. This encodes CASSQDFLAGQETQYF. V usage is TRBV4-3 and J usage is TRBJ2-5, with TRBD2 identical over 9 bases. The trim removed 0 bases at V and 2 bases at J, leaving 4 bases unmatched. In germline, CDR1 is LGHNA, CDR2 YSLEER. This CDR3 region has 16 residues.

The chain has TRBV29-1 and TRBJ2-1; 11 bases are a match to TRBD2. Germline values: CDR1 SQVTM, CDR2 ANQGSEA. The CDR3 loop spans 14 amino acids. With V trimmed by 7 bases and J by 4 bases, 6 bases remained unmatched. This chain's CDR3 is CSGISGRAYNEQFF. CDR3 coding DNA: TGCAGCGGGATTAGCGGGAGGGCTTACAATGAGCAGTTCTTC.

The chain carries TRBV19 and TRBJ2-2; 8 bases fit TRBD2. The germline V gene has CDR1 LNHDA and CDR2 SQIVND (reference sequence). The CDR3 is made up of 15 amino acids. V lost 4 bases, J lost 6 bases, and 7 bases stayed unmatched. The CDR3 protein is CASSTGRAVSGELFF. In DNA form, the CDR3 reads TGTGCCAGTAGTACCGGGAGGGCCGTCTCCGGGGAGCTGTTTTTT.

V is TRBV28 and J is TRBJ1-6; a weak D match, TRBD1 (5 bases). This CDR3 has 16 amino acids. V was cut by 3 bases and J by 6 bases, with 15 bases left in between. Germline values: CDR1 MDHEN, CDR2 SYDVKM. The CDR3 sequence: CASSFLGPAFNSPLHF. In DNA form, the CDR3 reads TGTGCCAGCAGTTTTCTGGGGCCCGCGTTTAATTCACCCCTCCACTTT.

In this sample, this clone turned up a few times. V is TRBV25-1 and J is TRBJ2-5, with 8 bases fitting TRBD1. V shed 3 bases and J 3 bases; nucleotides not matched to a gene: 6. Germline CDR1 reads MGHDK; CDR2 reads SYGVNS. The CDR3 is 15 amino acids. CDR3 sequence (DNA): TGTGCCAGCAGTGACCCCAGGACAGGGAAAGAGACCCAGTACTTC. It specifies CASSDPRTGKETQYF.

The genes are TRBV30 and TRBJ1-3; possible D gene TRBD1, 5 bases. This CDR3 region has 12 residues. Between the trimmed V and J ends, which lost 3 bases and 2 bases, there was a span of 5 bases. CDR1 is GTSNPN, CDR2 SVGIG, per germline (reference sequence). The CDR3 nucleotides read TGTGCCTGGAGGACAGCTGGAAACACCATATATTTT. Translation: CAWRTAGNTIYF.

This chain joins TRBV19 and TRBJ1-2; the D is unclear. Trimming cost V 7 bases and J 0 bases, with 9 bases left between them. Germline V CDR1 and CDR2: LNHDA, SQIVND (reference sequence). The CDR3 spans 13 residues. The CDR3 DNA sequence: TGTGCCAGTAACCTCGTCACTAACTATGGCTACACCTTC. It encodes CASNLVTNYGYTF.

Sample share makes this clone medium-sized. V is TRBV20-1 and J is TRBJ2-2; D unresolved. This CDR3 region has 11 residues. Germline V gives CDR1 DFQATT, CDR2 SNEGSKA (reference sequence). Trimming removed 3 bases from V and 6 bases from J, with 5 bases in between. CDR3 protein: CSARGPGELFF. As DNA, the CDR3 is TGCAGTGCTAGGGGTCCCGGGGAGCTGTTTTTT.

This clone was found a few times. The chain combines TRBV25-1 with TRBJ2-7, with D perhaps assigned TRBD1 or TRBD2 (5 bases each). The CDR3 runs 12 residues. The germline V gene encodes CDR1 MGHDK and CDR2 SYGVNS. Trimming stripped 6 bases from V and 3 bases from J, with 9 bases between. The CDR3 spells CASRGPNYEQYV. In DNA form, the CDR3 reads TGTGCCAGCAGGGGACCGAACTACGAGCAGTACGTC.

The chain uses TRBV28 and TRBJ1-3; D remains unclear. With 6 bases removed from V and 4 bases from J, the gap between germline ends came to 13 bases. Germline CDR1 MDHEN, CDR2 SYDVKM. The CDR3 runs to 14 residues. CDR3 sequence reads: CASRELIGGNTIYF. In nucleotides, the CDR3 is TGTGCCAGCAGGGAGTTGATCGGAGGAAACACCATATATTTT.

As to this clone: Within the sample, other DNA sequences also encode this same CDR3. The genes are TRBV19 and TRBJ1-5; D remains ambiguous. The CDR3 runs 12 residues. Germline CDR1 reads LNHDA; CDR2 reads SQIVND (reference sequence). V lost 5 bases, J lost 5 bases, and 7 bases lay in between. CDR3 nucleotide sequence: TGTGCCAGTAGTTTCGTAGATCAGCCCCAGCATTTT. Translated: CASSFVDQPQHF.

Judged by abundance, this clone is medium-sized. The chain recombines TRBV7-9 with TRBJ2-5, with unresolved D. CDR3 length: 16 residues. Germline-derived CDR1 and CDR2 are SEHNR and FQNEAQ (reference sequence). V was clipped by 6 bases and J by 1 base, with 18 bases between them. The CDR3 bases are TGTGCCAGCAGTACGGATAGCCTACAACTCCAAGAGACCCAGTACTTC. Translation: CASSTDSLQLQETQYF.

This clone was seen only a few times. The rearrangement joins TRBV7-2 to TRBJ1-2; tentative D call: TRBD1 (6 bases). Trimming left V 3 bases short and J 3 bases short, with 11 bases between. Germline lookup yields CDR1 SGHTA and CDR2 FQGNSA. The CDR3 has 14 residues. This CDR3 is CASSFQQGDYGYTF. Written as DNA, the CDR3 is TGTGCCAGCAGCTTCCAACAGGGCGACTATGGCTACACCTTC.

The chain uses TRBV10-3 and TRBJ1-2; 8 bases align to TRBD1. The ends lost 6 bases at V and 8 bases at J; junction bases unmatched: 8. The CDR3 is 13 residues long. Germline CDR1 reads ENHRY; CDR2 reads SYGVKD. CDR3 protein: CAIRTGTGGGYTF. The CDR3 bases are TGTGCCATCAGGACCGGGACAGGAGGCGGCTACACCTTC.

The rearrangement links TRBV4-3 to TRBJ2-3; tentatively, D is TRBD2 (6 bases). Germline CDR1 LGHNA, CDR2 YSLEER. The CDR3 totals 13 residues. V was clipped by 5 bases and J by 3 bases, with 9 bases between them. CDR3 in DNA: TGCGCCAGCAGCACTCGGGGGACAGATACGCAGTATTTT. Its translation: CASSTRGTDTQYF.

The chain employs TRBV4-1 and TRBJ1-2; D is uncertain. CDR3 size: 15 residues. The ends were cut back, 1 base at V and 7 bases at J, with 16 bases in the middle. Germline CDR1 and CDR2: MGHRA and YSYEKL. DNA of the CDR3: TGCGCCAGCAGCCAAGCCGCGCAGGCTCTTCGTGGCTACACCTTC. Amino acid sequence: CASSQAAQALRGYTF.

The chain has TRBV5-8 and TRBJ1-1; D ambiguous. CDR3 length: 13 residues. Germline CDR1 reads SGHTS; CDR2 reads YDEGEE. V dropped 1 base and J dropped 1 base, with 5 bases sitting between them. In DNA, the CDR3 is TGTGCCAGCAGCTTGCTTCCGAACACTGAAGCTTTCTTT. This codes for CASSLLPNTEAFF.

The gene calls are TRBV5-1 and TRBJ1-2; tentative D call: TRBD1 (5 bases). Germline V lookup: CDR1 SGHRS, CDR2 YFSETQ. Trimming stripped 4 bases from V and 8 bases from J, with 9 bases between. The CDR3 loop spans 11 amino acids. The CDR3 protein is CASSTDRGYTF. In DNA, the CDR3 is TGCGCCAGCAGCACCGACAGAGGCTACACCTTC.

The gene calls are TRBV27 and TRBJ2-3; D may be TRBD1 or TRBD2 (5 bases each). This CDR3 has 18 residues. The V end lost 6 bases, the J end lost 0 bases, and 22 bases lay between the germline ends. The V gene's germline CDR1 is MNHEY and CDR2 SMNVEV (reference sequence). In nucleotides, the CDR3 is TGTGCCAGCAGCATATACCCGGGGCTGTTAACTAGCACAGATACGCAGTATTTT. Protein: CASSIYPGLLTSTDTQYF.

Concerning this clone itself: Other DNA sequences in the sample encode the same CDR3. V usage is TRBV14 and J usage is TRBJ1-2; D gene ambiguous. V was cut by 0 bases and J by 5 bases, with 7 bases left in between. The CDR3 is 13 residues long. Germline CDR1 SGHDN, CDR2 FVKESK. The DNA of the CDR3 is TGTGCCAGCAGCCAAGACCGAAATTATGGCTACACCTTC. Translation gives CASSQDRNYGYTF.